This record covers a single T cell receptor beta chain. Its antigen is not identified. This sample is part of a study of shared clonotypes between healthy human individuals. Template for every sorted-subset replicate PCR totaled roughly 200 ng DNA, 25,000 to 35,000 T cell genomes. The table came from immunoSEQ multiplex PCR; TCRdb's copy has only in-frame clones and leaves some out. The data contain some 500,000 clones, about 96% of them seen just once; the ten biggest clones take up about 0.054%. The germline V gene has CDR1 SEHNR and CDR2 FQNEAQ (reference sequence). The CDR3 length is 14 residues. V dropped 6 bases and J dropped 1; count of bases not matched to a gene: 5. Findings of the study overall: Naive CD4 clonotypes overlapped across a few donors at roughly 5%. Represented genetic and exposure-history diversity was restricted by having few donors.

The chain employs TRBV7-9 and TRBJ2-5, with 7 positions matching TRBD1. The sequence derives from a woman aged 25 to 39 in good health. Source material: naive CD4+ T cells sorted from blood. Subset in this sample: CD45RA+ positively selected. The CDR3, as DNA: TGTGCCAGCAGTCCTGGGACAGCCCAAGAGACCCAGTACTTC. The encoded protein is CASSPGTAQETQYF.